These 18 T cell receptor beta chains came from one sample sequenced in a study of cytomegalovirus exposure and HLA in healthy donors. The PCR had 60 Vbeta and 13 Jbeta primers. TCRdb keeps only in-frame clones here, not all; method: immunoSEQ multiplex PCR. The data contain more than 90,000 clones, around three quarters of them singletons. Sequenced sample: PBMCs. The receptors come from a woman aged 18-29 years in good health and CMV-seropositive.

This clone was picked up a small number of times. The V gene is TRBV5-1, the J gene TRBJ1-5; D gene ambiguous. The V gene's germline CDR1 is SGHRS and CDR2 YFSETQ. V lost 0 bases and J lost 4, with 5 bases in between. CDR3 size: 13 residues. CDR3 sequence: CASSLGENQPQHF. CDR3 coding DNA: TGCGCCAGCAGCTTGGGCGAGAATCAGCCCCAGCATTTT.

Note on this clone: The junction differs from germline at one of its ends, possibly a read error. The chain has TRBV7-7 and TRBJ2-1, with 11 bases aligning to TRBD2. The germline CDR1 and CDR2 sequences are SSHAT and FNYEAQ (reference sequence). This CDR3 has 15 residues. The DNA for the CDR3 is TGTGCTAGCAGCTTAGGGACTAGCGGAAGAGAGGCCCAGTTCTTC. Encoded protein: CASSLGTSGREAQFF.

This clone was detected a few times. The chain employs TRBV5-1 and TRBJ2-5; maybe TRBD2 (6 bases). Trimming took off 4 bases at V and 5 bases at J, with 9 bases between the two ends. The CDR3 extends over 12 amino acids. Germline V gene lookup returns CDR1 SGHRS and CDR2 YFSETQ. As DNA, the CDR3 is TGCGCCAGCAGCGCCGCGGGGGAGACCCAGTACTTC. It is translated as CASSAAGETQYF. Full variable domain (outside the CDR3, taken from reference TRBV5-1 and TRBJ2-5): KAGVTQTPRYLIKTRGQQVTLSCSPISGHRSVSWYQQTPGQGLQFLFEYFSETQRNKGNFPGRFSGRQFSNSRSEMNVSTLELGDSALYLCASSAAGETQYFGPGTRLLVL.

The chain couples TRBV28 to TRBJ2-7; 9 bases fit TRBD1. The V gene end was trimmed by 10 bases and the J gene end by 2 bases; junction bases not matched to a gene: 6. The germline V gene encodes CDR1 MDHEN and CDR2 SYDVKM. This CDR3 comprises 13 residues. The CDR3 region has the DNA TGTGCCATCTTGGACAGGGGAGCCTACGAGCAGTACTTC. The encoded protein is CAILDRGAYEQYF.

This rearrangement joins TRBV18 to TRBJ2-1; 11 bases agree with TRBD2. J was trimmed by 8 bases and V by 4 bases; bases with no gene match: 10. Germline V lookup: CDR1 KGHSH, CDR2 LQKENI. This CDR3 is built from 16 residues. The DNA for the CDR3 is TGTGCCAGCTCACGAGATAGCGGGAGGGCCGGGGATGAGCAGTTCTTC. Residues: CASSRDSGRAGDEQFF.

The chain combines TRBV7-2 with TRBJ2-1, with 9 bases aligning to TRBD2. After removal of 1 base from V and 9 bases from J, the junction contained 4 bases not matched to a gene. Looked up from germline, CDR1 is SGHTA and CDR2 is FQGNSA. The CDR3 runs 14 residues. CDR3 in amino acids: CASSLVAGASEQFF. The CDR3 DNA is TGTGCCAGCAGCTTAGTAGCGGGAGCCAGTGAGCAGTTCTTC.

The chain carries TRBV5-1 and TRBJ2-7; a possible D gene is TRBD2 (7 bases). Trimming removed 0 bases at V and 5 bases at J, with 12 bases between. The CDR3 extends over 14 amino acids. From germline, CDR1 is SGHRS and CDR2 YFSETQ. This chain's CDR3 is CASSLAGGLHEQYF. Written as DNA, the CDR3 is TGCGCCAGCAGCTTGGCCGGGGGGCTCCACGAGCAGTACTTC. The complete variable domain, with remaining parts taken from reference TRBV5-1 and TRBJ2-7, reads KAGVTQTPRYLIKTRGQQVTLSCSPISGHRSVSWYQQTPGQGLQFLFEYFSETQRNKGNFPGRFSGRQFSNSRSEMNVSTLELGDSALYLCASSLAGGLHEQYFGPGTRLTVT.

The rearrangement uses TRBV6-1 and TRBJ2-7; possibly TRBD1 for D (6 bases). The CDR3 spans 13 residues. Trimming stripped 6 bases from V and 3 bases from J, with 12 bases between. Germline V lookup: CDR1 MNHNS, CDR2 SASEGT. Here the CDR3 reads CASRQGPLYEQYF. CDR3 sequence (DNA): TGTGCCAGCAGGCAGGGGCCGCTCTACGAGCAGTACTTC.

This rearrangement joins TRBV7-8 to TRBJ1-4; 7 bases fit TRBD1. After removal of 5 bases from V and 4 bases from J, the junction contained 1 base not matched to a gene. The CDR3 runs 13 residues. Germline CDR1 reads SGHVS; CDR2 reads FQNEAQ. CDR3 DNA: TGTGCCAGCAGCCGACAGGGTAATGAAAAACTGTTTTTT. The encoded protein is CASSRQGNEKLFF.

V usage is TRBV11-3 and J usage is TRBJ1-5; 7 nucleotides align to TRBD1. V lost 2 bases and J lost 0; bases outside the gene matches: 7. Looked up from germline, CDR1 is SGHNT and CDR2 is YENEEA. CDR3 length: 17 residues. This chain's CDR3 is CASSLRDRLYSNQPQHF. CDR3 nucleotides: TGTGCCAGCAGCTTAAGGGACAGACTTTATAGCAATCAGCCCCAGCATTTT.

The chain recombines TRBV5-6 with TRBJ2-7; unclear D gene. Germline values: CDR1 SGHDT, CDR2 YYEEEE. The CDR3 is made up of 14 amino acids. V was shortened by 3 bases and J by 3 bases, with 13 bases between the two germline ends. The CDR3 DNA reads as TGTGCCAGCAGCTCGCCGTCGGTTGGCTACGAGCAGTACTTC. Its translation is CASSSPSVGYEQYF.

The V gene is TRBV27, the J gene TRBJ1-1, with D maybe TRBD1 (5 bases). This CDR3 has 15 amino acids. CDR1 and CDR2 (germline): MNHEY, SMNVEV (reference sequence). The V and J ends lost 6 bases and 2 bases respectively, with 16 bases between them. CDR3 nucleotides: TGTGCCAGCAGCCTTCAGGGCACAACAAACACTGAAGCTTTCTTT. Translated: CASSLQGTTNTEAFF.

This chain connects TRBV30 to TRBJ2-7; D is uncertain. Germline V CDR1 and CDR2: GTSNPN, SVGIG (reference sequence). This CDR3 contains 13 residues. Trimming removed 0 bases from V and 3 bases from J, with 9 bases in between. The CDR3 nucleotides are TGTGCCTGGAGTGTATCGGGTTTCTACGAGCAGTACTTC. It translates to CAWSVSGFYEQYF.

V usage is TRBV19 and J usage is TRBJ1-3, with 8 nucleotides matching TRBD1. Germline V gene sequence: CDR1 LNHDA, CDR2 SQIVND (reference sequence). With V trimmed by 7 bases and J by 0 bases, 17 bases remained unmatched. CDR3 size: 19 residues. CDR3 bases: TGTGCCAGTACCCAACGCGGGACAGGTTTTCTTAGCTCTGGAAACACCATATATTTT. The encoded protein is CASTQRGTGFLSSGNTIYF.

V and J are TRBV2 and TRBJ2-1; D ambiguous. Germline V gene data show CDR1 as SNHLY and CDR2 as FYNNEI. V was trimmed by 6 bases and J by 9 bases, leaving 9 bases between them. This CDR3 has 11 amino acids. CDR3 DNA sequence: TGTGCCAGCAGCACGAGCCTTGAGCAGTTCTTC. Amino acids: CASSTSLEQFF.

This chain links TRBV6-1 with TRBJ2-7; 7 nucleotides match TRBD2. J was trimmed by 2 bases and V by 1 base; bases with no gene match: 5. There are 15 residues in the CDR3. Germline assignment: CDR1 MNHNS and CDR2 SASEGT. CDR3 sequence reads: CASSEVVGGTYEQYF. The CDR3 DNA follows: TGTGCCAGCAGTGAAGTAGTGGGAGGGACCTACGAGCAGTACTTC.

The chain couples TRBV2 to TRBJ2-7; D is perhaps TRBD1 (5 bases). Germline V gene data show CDR1 as SNHLY and CDR2 as FYNNEI. The CDR3 sequence is 10 residues long. With 8 bases removed from V and 4 bases from J, the gap between germline ends came to 6 bases. DNA of the CDR3: TGTGCCAGCGGGGCATACGAGCAGTACTTC. This encodes CASGAYEQYF.

The rearrangement joins TRBV6-1 to TRBJ2-7, with D possibly being TRBD2 (5 bases). Germline CDR1 MNHNS, CDR2 SASEGT. There are 14 residues in the CDR3. V was trimmed by 6 bases and J by 6 bases, leaving 18 bases between them. The CDR3 sequence: CASSGPSLSGEQYF. The CDR3 region has the DNA TGTGCCAGCAGCGGGCCCAGCCTGAGCGGCGAGCAGTACTTC.